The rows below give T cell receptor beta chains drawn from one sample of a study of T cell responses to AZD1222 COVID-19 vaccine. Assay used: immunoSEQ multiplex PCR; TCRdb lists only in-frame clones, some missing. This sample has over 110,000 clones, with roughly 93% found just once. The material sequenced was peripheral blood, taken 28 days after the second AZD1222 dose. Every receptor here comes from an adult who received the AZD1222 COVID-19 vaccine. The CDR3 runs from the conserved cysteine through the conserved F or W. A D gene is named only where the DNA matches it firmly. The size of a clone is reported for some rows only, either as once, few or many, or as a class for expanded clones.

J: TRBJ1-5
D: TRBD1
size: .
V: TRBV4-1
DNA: TGCGCCAGCAGCCAAGACGGACAGGTCAATCAGCCCCAGCATTTT
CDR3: CASSQDGQVNQPQHF

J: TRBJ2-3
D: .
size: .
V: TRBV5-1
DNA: TGCGCCAGCAGCCCTCTAGAAGGGTTACGGACAGATACGCAGTATTTT
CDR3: CASSPLEGLRTDTQYF

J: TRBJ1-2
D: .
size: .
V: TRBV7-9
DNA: TGTGCCAGCAGCTTTCCGTCCGGCCATGGGGGGCTTTTCGGCTACACCTTC
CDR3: CASSFPSGHGGLFGYTF

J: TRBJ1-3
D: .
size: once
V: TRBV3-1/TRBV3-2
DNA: TGTGCCAGCAGCCAAGAGAGCCACCAGGGAAACACCATATATTTT
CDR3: CASSQESHQGNTIYF

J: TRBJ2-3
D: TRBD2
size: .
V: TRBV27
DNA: TGTGCCAGCAGTCCGGGACTAGCAACAGATACGCAGTATTTT
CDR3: CASSPGLATDTQYF

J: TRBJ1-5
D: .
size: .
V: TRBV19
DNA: TGTGCCAGTAGTGTTGGGACACGTAGCAATCAGCCCCAGCATTTT
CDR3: CASSVGTRSNQPQHF

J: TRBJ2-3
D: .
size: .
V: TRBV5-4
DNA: TGTGCCAGCAGCCTCCGGGACAAACATTTCGGCGATACGCAGTATTTT
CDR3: CASSLRDKHFGDTQYF

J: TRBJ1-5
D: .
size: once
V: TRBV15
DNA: TGTGCCACCAGCAGAGACGGCAATCAGCCCCAGCATTTT
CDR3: CATSRDGNQPQHF

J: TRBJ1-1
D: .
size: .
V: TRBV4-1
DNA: TGCGCCAGCAGTCGGGTCCAGAAAGGGGCCACTGAAGCTTTCTTT
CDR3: CASSRVQKGATEAFF

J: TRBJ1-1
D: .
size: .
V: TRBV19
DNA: TGTGCCAGTAGAACGACTGGTGGCACTGAAGCTTTCTTT
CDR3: CASRTTGGTEAFF

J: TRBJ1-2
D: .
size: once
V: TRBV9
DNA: TGTGCCAGCAGCGTATCATTACGGGACTATGGCTACACCTTC
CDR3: CASSVSLRDYGYTF

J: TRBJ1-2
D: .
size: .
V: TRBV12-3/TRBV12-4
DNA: TGTGCCAGCAGTTTGGGGGGTAACTATGGCTACACCTTC
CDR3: CASSLGGNYGYTF

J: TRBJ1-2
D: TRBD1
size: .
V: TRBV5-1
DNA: TGCGCCAGCAGCTTGGAGGGGGCGGGAAGTAGCTATGGCTACACCTTC
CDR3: CASSLEGAGSSYGYTF

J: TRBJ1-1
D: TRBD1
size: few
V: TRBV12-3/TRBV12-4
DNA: TGTGCCAGCAGTTTGGACAGGGCCACTGAAGCTTTCTTT
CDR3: CASSLDRATEAFF

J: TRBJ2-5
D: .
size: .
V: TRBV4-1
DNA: TGCGCCAGCAGCCCCTTTACTAGCCGAGACCAAGAGACCCAGTACTTC
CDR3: CASSPFTSRDQETQYF

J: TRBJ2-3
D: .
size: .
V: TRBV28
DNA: TGTGCCAGCAGTCCAAATCCAGGGGTTGCAGATACGCAGTATTTT
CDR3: CASSPNPGVADTQYF

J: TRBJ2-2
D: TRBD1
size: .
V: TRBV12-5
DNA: TGTGCTAGTGGTCGGGGCGACAGGGTGGCCGGGGAGCTGTTTTTT
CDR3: CASGRGDRVAGELFF

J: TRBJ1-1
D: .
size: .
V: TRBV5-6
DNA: TGTGCCAGCAGTGTGGGGGGGTCTGCGAAAGCTTTCTTT
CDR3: CASSVGGSAKAFF

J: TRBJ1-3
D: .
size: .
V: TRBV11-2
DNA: TGTGCCAGCAGCTTAGATCTTGCGGGGGCTGGCACCATATATTTT
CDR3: CASSLDLAGAGTIYF

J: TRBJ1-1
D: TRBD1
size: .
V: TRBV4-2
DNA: TGTGCCAGCAGCCAAGAGGGACAGGGGGGAACTGAAGCTTTCTTT
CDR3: CASSQEGQGGTEAFF

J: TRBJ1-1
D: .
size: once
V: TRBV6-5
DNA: TGTGCCAGCAGTTACTCGATAGCCGTGGGGGCTGAAGCTTTCTTT
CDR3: CASSYSIAVGAEAFF

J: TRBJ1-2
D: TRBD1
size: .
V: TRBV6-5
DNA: TGTGCCAGCAGTTACACAGGGGGCTCTGGCTACACCTTC
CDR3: CASSYTGGSGYTF

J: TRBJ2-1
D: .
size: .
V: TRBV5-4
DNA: TGTGCCAGCAGCTTGAGGCTCGCCTACAATGAGCAGTTCTTC
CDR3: CASSLRLAYNEQFF

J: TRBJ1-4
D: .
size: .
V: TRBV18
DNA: TGTGCCAGCTCGCCGCCAAAGGGCGCAGTAGGTGAAAAACTGTTTTTT
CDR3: CASSPPKGAVGEKLFF

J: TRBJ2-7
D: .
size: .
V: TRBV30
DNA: TGTGCCTGGAGTGTACCGGCGAGCGAGCAGTACTTC
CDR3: CAWSVPASEQYF

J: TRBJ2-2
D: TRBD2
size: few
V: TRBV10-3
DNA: TGTGCCATCCCGGCTAGCGGACCGAACACCGGGGAGCTGTTTTTT
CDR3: CAIPASGPNTGELFF

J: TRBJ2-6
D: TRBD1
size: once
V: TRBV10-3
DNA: TGTGCCATCAGTGAGTCCTTGATTCGACAGGGTTCGACCGGGGCCAACGTCCTGACTTTC
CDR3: CAISESLIRQGSTGANVLTF

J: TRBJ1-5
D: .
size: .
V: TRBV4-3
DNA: TGCGCCAGCAGCCACGATGGGCGTAGCAATCAGCCCCAGCATTTT
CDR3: CASSHDGRSNQPQHF

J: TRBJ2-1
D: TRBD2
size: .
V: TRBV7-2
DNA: TGTGCCAGCAGAAAGCGGGGGGACTCCTACAATGAGCAGTTCTTC
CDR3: CASRKRGDSYNEQFF

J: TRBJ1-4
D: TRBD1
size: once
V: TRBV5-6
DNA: TGTGCCAGCAGCTCTCCCAGGACAGGGGTGTCTGAAAAACTGTTTTTT
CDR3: CASSSPRTGVSEKLFF

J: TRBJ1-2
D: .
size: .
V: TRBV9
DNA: TGTGCCAGCAGCGTAGATGGCCCTTATGGCTACACCTTC
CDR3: CASSVDGPYGYTF

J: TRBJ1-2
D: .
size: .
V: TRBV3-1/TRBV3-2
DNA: TGTGCCAGCAGCCAAACTCAGGAAGGGGGCTACACCTTC
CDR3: CASSQTQEGGYTF

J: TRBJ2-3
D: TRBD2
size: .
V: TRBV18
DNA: TGTGCCAGCTCACCAGCTAGCGGGAGGAGGCGCACAGATACGCAGTATTTT
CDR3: CASSPASGRRRTDTQYF

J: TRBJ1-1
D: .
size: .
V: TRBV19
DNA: TGTGCCAGTAGTGAGAACACTGAAGCTTTCTTT
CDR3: CASSENTEAFF

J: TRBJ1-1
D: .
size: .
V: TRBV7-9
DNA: TGTGCCAGCAGTCCCCGAAAGAACACTGAAGCTTTCTTT
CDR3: CASSPRKNTEAFF

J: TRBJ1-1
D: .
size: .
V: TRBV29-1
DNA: TGCAGCGCTGTTGGGGTGCGCACTGAAGCTTTCTTT
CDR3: CSAVGVRTEAFF

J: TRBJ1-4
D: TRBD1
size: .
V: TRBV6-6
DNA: TGTGCCAGCAGTGGACAGGGGGGAGAGAATGAAAAACTGTTTTTT
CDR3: CASSGQGGENEKLFF

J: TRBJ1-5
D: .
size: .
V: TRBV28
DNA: TGTGCCAGCAGTTTAGGGCTGTCAGGGTTGGGCAATCAGCCCCAGCATTTT
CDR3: CASSLGLSGLGNQPQHF

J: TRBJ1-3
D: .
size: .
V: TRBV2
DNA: TGTGCCAGCACCGCAGTACAAGGGAGCTCTGGAAACACCATATATTTT
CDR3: CASTAVQGSSGNTIYF

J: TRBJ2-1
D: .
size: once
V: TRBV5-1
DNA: TGCGCCAGCAGCTCTGACAGACACAATGAGCAGTTCTTC
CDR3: CASSSDRHNEQFF

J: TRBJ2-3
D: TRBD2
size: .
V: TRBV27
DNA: TGTGCCACAGCGGGGATCACAGATACGCAGTATTTT
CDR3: CATAGITDTQYF

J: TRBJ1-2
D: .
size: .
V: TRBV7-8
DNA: TGTGCCAGCAGTCTTAAGGGGCGGGGTGGCTACACCTTC
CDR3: CASSLKGRGGYTF

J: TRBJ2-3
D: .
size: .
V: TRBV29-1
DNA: TGCAGCGTTCCTGCTGTCGGCAGCACAGATACGCAGTATTTT
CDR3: CSVPAVGSTDTQYF

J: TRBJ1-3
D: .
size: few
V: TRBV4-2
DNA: TGTGCCAGCAGCCAACAACAGGGTACTGGAAACACCATATATTTT
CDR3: CASSQQQGTGNTIYF

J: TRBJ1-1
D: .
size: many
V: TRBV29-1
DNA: TGCAGCGTTGATCGAGCAGAAAACACTGAAGCTTTCTTT
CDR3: CSVDRAENTEAFF

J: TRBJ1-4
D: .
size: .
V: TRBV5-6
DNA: TGTGCCAGCAGCGCCATCGGATCGGATAATGAAAAACTGTTTTTT
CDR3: CASSAIGSDNEKLFF

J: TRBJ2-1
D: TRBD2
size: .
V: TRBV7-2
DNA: TGTGCCAGCAGCTTAGGAGGACTAGCGGGATACAATGAGCAGTTCTTC
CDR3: CASSLGGLAGYNEQFF

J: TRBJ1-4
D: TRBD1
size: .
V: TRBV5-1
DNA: TGCGCCAGCAGCGTGGGACAGAAGAATGAAAAACTGTTTTTT
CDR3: CASSVGQKNEKLFF

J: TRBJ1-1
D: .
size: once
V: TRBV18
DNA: TGTGCCAGCTCACGAGAAGGTATGGGTACTGAAGCTTTCTTT
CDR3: CASSREGMGTEAFF

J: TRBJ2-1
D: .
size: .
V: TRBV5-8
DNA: TGTGCCAGCAGCCTCGAAGGTTTAGGGTACAATGAGCAGTTCTTC
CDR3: CASSLEGLGYNEQFF

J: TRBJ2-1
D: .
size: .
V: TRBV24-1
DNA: TGTGCCACCAGCCAGACTTCGAATGAGCAGTTCTTC
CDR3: CATSQTSNEQFF

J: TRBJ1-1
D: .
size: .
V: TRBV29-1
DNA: TGCAGCGTTGAAGAGGTTCGAGGGGGAGCTTTCTTT
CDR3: CSVEEVRGGAFF

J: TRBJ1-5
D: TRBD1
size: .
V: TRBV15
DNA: TGTGCCACCAGCAGAGAAACCATTAAATATACGGACAGGGAAAATAAAGCCCAGCATTTT
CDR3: CATSRETIKYTDRENKAQHF

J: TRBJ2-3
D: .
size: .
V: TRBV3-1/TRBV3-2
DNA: TGTGCCAGCAGCCAACCTGGGGCGATGAGAACAGATACGCAGTATTTT
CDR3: CASSQPGAMRTDTQYF

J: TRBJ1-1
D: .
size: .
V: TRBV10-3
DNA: TGTGCCATCAGTGAGCCTCAACATCTGAACACTGAAGCTTTCTTT
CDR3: CAISEPQHLNTEAFF

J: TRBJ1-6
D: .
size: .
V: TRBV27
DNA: TGTGCCAGCAGGACCCGTCGCTCCTATAATTCACCCCTCCACTTT
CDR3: CASRTRRSYNSPLHF

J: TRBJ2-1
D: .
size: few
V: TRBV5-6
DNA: TGTGCCAGCAGCTTGGGGACTGGGGTTCGAGAGCAGTTCTTC
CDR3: CASSLGTGVREQFF

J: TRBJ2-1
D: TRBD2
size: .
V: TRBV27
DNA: TGTGCCAGCAGTTGGGGGACTAGCGGATCAGGTGAGCAGTTCTTC
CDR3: CASSWGTSGSGEQFF

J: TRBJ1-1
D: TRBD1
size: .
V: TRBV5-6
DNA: TGTGCCAGCAGCTTAATCAGACAGGGGGACACTGAAGCTTTCTTT
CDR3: CASSLIRQGDTEAFF

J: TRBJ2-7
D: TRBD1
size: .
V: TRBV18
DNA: TGTGCCAGCTCACCAGGGACAGGGGGCTACGAGCAGTACTTC
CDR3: CASSPGTGGYEQYF